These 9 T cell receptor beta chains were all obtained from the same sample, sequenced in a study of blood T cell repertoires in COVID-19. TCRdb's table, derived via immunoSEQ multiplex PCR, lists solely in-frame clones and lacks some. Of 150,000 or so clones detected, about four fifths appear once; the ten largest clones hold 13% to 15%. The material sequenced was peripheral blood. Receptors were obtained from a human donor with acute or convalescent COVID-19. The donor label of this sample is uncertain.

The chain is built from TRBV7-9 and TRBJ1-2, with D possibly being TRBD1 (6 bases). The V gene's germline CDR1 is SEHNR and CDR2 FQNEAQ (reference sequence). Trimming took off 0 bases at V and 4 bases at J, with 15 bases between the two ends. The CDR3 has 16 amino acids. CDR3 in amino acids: CASSLAERGSSYGYTF. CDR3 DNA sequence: TGTGCCAGCAGCTTAGCGGAAAGGGGGTCCTCCTATGGCTACACCTTC.

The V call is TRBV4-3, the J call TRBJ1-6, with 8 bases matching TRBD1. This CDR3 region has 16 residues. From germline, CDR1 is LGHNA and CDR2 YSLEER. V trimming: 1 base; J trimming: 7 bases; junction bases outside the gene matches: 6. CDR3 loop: CASSQARTGTNSPLHF. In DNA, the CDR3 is TGCGCCAGCAGCCAAGCCCGGACAGGGACGAATTCACCCCTCCACTTT.

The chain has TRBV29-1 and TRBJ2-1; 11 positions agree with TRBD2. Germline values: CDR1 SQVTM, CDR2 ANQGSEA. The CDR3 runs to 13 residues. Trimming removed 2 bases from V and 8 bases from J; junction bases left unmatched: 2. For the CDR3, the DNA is TGCAGCGTTGAACCGGGACTAGCGGATGAGCAGTTCTTC. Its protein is CSVEPGLADEQFF.

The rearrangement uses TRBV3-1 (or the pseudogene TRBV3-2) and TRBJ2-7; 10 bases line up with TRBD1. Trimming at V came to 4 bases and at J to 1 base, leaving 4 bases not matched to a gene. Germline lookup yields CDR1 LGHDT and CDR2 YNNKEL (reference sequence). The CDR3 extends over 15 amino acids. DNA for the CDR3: TGTGCCAGCAGCCGACAGGGGGCGTTTTCCTACGAGCAGTACTTC. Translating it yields CASSRQGAFSYEQYF.

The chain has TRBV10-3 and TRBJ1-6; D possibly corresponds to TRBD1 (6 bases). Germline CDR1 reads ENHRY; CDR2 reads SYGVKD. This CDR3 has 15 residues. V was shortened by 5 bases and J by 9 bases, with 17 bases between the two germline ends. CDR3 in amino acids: CAISNPSGQSSPLHF. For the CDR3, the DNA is TGTGCCATCAGTAATCCAAGCGGACAGTCTTCACCCCTCCACTTT.

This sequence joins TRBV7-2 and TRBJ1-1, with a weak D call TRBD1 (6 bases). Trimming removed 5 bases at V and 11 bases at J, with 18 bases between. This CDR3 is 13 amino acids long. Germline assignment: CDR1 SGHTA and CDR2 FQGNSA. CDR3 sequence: CASSTEAGGKAFF. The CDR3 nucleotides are TGTGCCAGCAGCACGGAGGCTGGGGGCAAGGCTTTCTTT.

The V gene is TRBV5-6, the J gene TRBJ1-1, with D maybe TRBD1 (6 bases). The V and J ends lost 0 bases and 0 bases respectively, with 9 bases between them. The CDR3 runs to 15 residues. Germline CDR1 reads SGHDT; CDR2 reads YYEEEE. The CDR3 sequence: CASSLEGHVNTEAFF. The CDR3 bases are TGTGCCAGCAGCTTGGAGGGACACGTGAACACTGAAGCTTTCTTT.

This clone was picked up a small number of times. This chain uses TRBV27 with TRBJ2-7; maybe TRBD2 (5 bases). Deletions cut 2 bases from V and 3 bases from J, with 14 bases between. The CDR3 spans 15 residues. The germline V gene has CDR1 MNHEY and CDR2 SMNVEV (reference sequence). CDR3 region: CASSLGRRVLYEQYF. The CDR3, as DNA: TGTGCCAGCAGTTTAGGCAGGCGGGTTCTCTACGAGCAGTACTTC.

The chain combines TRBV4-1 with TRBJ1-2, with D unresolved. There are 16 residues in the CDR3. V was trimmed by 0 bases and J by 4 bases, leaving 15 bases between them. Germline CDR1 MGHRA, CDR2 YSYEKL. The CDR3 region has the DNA TGCGCCAGCAGCCAAGATAACGGGAACAACCGCTATGGCTACACCTTC. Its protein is CASSQDNGNNRYGYTF.